This entry lists 8 T cell receptor beta chains sequenced from one sample in a study of cytomegalovirus exposure and HLA in healthy donors. Vbeta (60) and Jbeta (13) primers were used in the PCR. Only in-frame clones appear in the TCRdb table, and some are missing; sequencing was by immunoSEQ multiplex PCR. The sample consists of around 98,000 clones, around 73% of them appearing once. The sample comprised PBMCs. The receptors here all came from a female donor in good health and CMV-seronegative.

The V call is TRBV14, the J call TRBJ1-1; 8 nucleotides line up with TRBD1. Losses at the gene ends were 4 bases for V and 1 base for J; bases not matched to a gene: 8. CDR3 length: 16 residues. Per germline, CDR1 SGHDN and CDR2 FVKESK. The CDR3: CASSPLMGTGNTEAFF. Written as DNA, the CDR3 is TGTGCCAGCAGCCCGCTAATGGGGACAGGGAACACTGAAGCTTTCTTT. The variable domain in full, completed from reference TRBV14 and TRBJ1-1, reads EAGVTQFPSHSVIEKGQTVTLRCDPISGHDNLYWYRRVMGKEIKFLLHFVKESKQDESGMPNNRFLAERTGGTYSTLKVQPAELEDSGVYFCASSPLMGTGNTEAFFGQGTRLTVV.

The gene calls are TRBV27 and TRBJ2-2; a weak D match, TRBD1 (6 bases). From germline, CDR1 is MNHEY and CDR2 SMNVEV (reference sequence). CDR3 length: 13 amino acids. V was shortened by 3 bases and J by 5 bases, with 7 bases between the two germline ends. The CDR3 DNA reads TGTGCCAGCAGTTTTAGGGGGACCGGGGAGCTGTTTTTT. Its protein is CASSFRGTGELFF.

The rearrangement uses TRBV19 and TRBJ2-6; D gene uncertain. The CDR3 extends over 15 amino acids. Germline CDR1 is LNHDA and CDR2 is SQIVND (reference sequence). Trimming removed 3 bases at V and 4 bases at J, with 10 bases between. CDR3 amino acids: CASSMSVAGANVLTF. In nucleotides, the CDR3 is TGTGCCAGTAGTATGTCGGTTGCAGGGGCCAACGTCCTGACTTTC. The full variable domain, rest sourced from reference TRBV19 and TRBJ2-6, is DGGITQSPKYLFRKEGQNVTLSCEQNLNHDAMYWYRQDPGQGLRLIYYSQIVNDFQKGDIAEGYSVSREKKESFPLTVTSAQKNPTAFYLCASSMSVAGANVLTFGAGSRLTVL.

This clone was detected a few times. This CDR3 reads CASSQDAGVEQFF. As DNA, the CDR3 is TGCGCCAGCAGCCAAGATGCGGGTGTAGAGCAGTTCTTC. The chain employs TRBV4-3 and TRBJ2-1; tentative D call: TRBD2 (5 bases). The CDR3 runs 13 residues. The V and J ends lost 0 bases and 10 bases respectively, with 10 bases between them. Germline V gives CDR1 LGHNA, CDR2 YSLEER.

This clone was found a few times. V gene TRBV30 combines with J gene TRBJ2-3, with 8 positions matching TRBD1. The ends lost 0 bases at V and 4 bases at J; junction bases unmatched: 6. CDR3 length: 15 residues. Germline V CDR1 and CDR2: GTSNPN, SVGIG (reference sequence). The CDR3 DNA follows: TGTGCCTGGAGTGTAAACCAGGGGGCCTCAGATACGCAGTATTTT. Amino acids: CAWSVNQGASDTQYF.

This sequence joins TRBV7-2 and TRBJ2-7; 9 nucleotides agree with TRBD1. V was clipped by 5 bases and J by 4 bases; unmatched bases: 9. Germline CDR1 SGHTA, CDR2 FQGNSA. This CDR3 contains 15 residues. The CDR3 loop is CASSPRGQGRYEQYF. The CDR3 DNA reads TGTGCCAGCAGCCCTAGGGGACAGGGTCGGTACGAGCAGTACTTC.

The chain is built from TRBV15 and TRBJ1-5; D is uncertain. CDR1 and CDR2 (germline): LNHNV, YYDKDF (reference sequence). The ends were cut back, 3 bases at V and 2 bases at J, with 8 bases in the middle. The CDR3 contains 14 residues. The CDR3 loop is CATSRDWGNQPQHF. CDR3 in DNA: TGTGCCACCAGCAGGGACTGGGGCAATCAGCCCCAGCATTTT.

This clone was seen once. The chain has TRBV7-9 and TRBJ2-3; 8 bases map to TRBD2. With V trimmed by 1 base and J by 2 bases, 5 bases remained unmatched. The CDR3 is 16 residues long. Looked up from germline, CDR1 is SEHNR and CDR2 is FQNEAQ (reference sequence). The CDR3 coding sequence is TGTGCCAGCAGCTTAGGATTCGGGAGGGCCACAGATACGCAGTATTTT. As protein: CASSLGFGRATDTQYF.